This T cell receptor beta chain is from a study of blood T cell repertoires in COVID-19. Turning to the study itself: Sources were T cells, B-cell-depleted T cells, or PBMCs; the material itself was cDNA or gDNA.

The CDR3 loop spans 15 amino acids. Trimming shortened V by 2 bases and J by 2 bases, and 10 bases separated the two germline ends. In germline, CDR1 is MNHEY, CDR2 SVGAGI. Clones were sequenced by immunoSEQ multiplex PCR, and TCRdb holds only the in-frame ones, with some missing. The data contain about 140,000 clones, around four fifths of them seen just once; the ten biggest clones take up less than 5%. Sequenced sample: peripheral blood. This clonotype was obtained from a woman of 80 years or more with acute or convalescent COVID-19. This chain links TRBV6-5 with TRBJ2-1; perhaps TRBD2 as D (6 bases). CDR3 loop: CASSYGGNAYNEQFF. The CDR3 bases are TGTGCCAGCAGTTACGGCGGGAATGCCTACAATGAGCAGTTCTTC.